A selection of T cell receptor beta chains follows, all from one sample in a study of cytomegalovirus exposure and HLA in healthy donors. This table comes from immunoSEQ multiplex PCR, and its TCRdb copy is limited to in-frame clones, with some not included. The profile covers more than 70,000 clones, with around 74% appearing a single time and around 2% taken by the ten largest. The material sequenced was PBMCs. The receptors were sampled from a boy aged 10-17 years in good health and CMV-seronegative. Both conserved end residues are part of each CDR3. Each record gives: D gene, clone size, J gene, V gene, CDR3 protein, CDR3 DNA. D genes are given only for firm matches. The size of a clone is reported for some rows only, either as once, few or many, or as a class for expanded clones.

>NA|NA|TRBJ2-7|TRBV6-5
CASSYSLAFSSYEQYF
TGTGCCAGCAGTTACTCGTTGGCTTTTTCCTCCTACGAGCAGTACTTC
>NA|NA|TRBJ1-1|TRBV4-1
CASSQVRGTEAFF
TGCGCCAGCAGCCAAGTGCGGGGGACCGAAGCTTTCTTT
>TRBD2|once|TRBJ2-5|TRBV5-8
CASSGGLAGGETQYF
TGTGCCAGCAGCGGGGGACTAGCGGGGGGAGAGACCCAGTACTTC
>NA|NA|TRBJ2-7|TRBV20-1
CSAPDSYEQYF
TGCAGTGCTCCGGACAGCTACGAGCAGTACTTC
>TRBD1|NA|TRBJ2-1|TRBV28
CASTKDRRNYNEQFF
TGTGCCAGCACCAAGGACAGGAGAAACTACAATGAGCAGTTCTTC
>TRBD1|NA|TRBJ1-6|TRBV5-6
CASSLLPYRGLNSPLHF
TGTGCCAGCAGCCTTCTTCCCTACAGGGGGCTTAATTCACCCCTCCACTTT
>TRBD1|few|TRBJ1-1|TRBV2
CASSEAMSGQGLRTEAFF
TGTGCCAGCAGTGAAGCAATGAGTGGACAGGGGTTGAGAACTGAAGCTTTCTTT
>TRBD2|NA|TRBJ2-1|TRBV19
CASSIPGTSGGWSYNEQFF
TGTGCCAGTAGTATCCCCGGGACTAGCGGGGGGTGGTCCTACAATGAGCAGTTCTTC
>TRBD1|NA|TRBJ1-6|TRBV5-4
CASSLEGASYNSPLHF
TGTGCCAGCAGCTTGGAGGGGGCCTCCTATAATTCACCCCTCCACTTT
>NA|NA|TRBJ2-3|TRBV5-1
CASSLDPSRTDTQYF
TGCGCCAGCAGCTTGGATCCCAGTCGCACAGATACGCAGTATTTT
>NA|NA|TRBJ1-1|TRBV6-1
CASKELPGTEAFF
TGTGCCAGCAAAGAGCTCCCGGGCACTGAAGCTTTCTTT
>TRBD1|NA|TRBJ1-2|TRBV5-1
CASSSGQGLYVYTF
TGCGCCAGCAGCAGCGGACAGGGACTTTATGTCTACACCTTC
>TRBD1|NA|TRBJ2-5|TRBV30
CAWSATQGAQYF
TGTGCCTGGAGTGCGACCCAGGGGGCCCAGTACTTC
>TRBD1|NA|TRBJ1-1|TRBV27
CASRALGQGYTEAFF
TGTGCCAGCCGGGCCCTGGGACAGGGATACACTGAAGCTTTCTTT
>TRBD1|NA|TRBJ1-1|TRBV6-1
CASSDRADNTEAFF
TGTGCCAGCTCGGACAGGGCAGACAACACTGAAGCTTTCTTT
>TRBD2|NA|TRBJ2-7|TRBV27
CASRVSGGNEYEQYF
TGTGCCAGCAGAGTTAGCGGGGGGAATGAGTACGAGCAGTACTTC
>TRBD1|once|TRBJ2-1|TRBV19
CASRRDSYNEQFF
TGTGCCAGTCGACGGGACAGTTACAATGAGCAGTTCTTC
>TRBD1|NA|TRBJ1-6|TRBV5-4
CASTGDRGPNSPLHF
TGTGCCAGCACTGGGGACAGAGGCCCTAATTCACCCCTCCACTTT
>NA|NA|TRBJ2-1|TRBV25-1
CASRRIGAASYNEQFF
TGTGCCAGCAGGCGGATTGGAGCGGCCTCCTACAATGAGCAGTTCTTC
>NA|NA|TRBJ1-2|TRBV5-4
CASSLSGEGYGYTF
TGTGCCAGCAGCTTGTCAGGGGAGGGCTATGGCTACACCTTC
>TRBD1|NA|TRBJ1-1|TRBV19
CASTWTGNEAFF
TGTGCCAGTACCTGGACAGGGAATGAGGCTTTCTTT
>TRBD1|NA|TRBJ2-7|TRBV11-2
CASSSGQGVTYEQYF
TGTGCCAGCAGCTCAGGACAGGGGGTTACCTACGAGCAGTACTTC